The entry below gives a single TCR beta chain sequence along with its context. This entry is derived from a study of tumor-infiltrating lymphocytes in primary liver carcinoma. Study background: Those sampled were patients whose primary liver carcinoma was treated by surgical resection. In every tissue type, samples returned a similar yield of roughly 3.65 to 8 million productive TCRbeta reads. Patients were men and women aged 30 to 69 years.

It was unsorted whole blood that yielded blood RNA, and germline DNA was also extracted. Per the germline V gene, CDR1 is SGHAT and CDR2 is FQDESV (reference sequence). With 6 bases removed from V and 0 bases from J, the gap between germline ends came to 13 bases. This CDR3 is built from 15 residues. A constant-region primer primed TCR beta cDNA synthesis from roughly 510 ng of total RNA. Employing slightly modified ARM-PCR, three nested multiplex PCR rounds were run, and these gave rise to the TCR beta libraries. With TRBV1-TRBV30 forward primers and a C-beta reverse primer, the first two PCR rounds were run for 10 cycles each. One entry per CDR3 protein results from TCRdb running MiXCR on the multiplex PCR reads. Among fewer than 400,000 distinct CDR3 sequences listed, approximately 60% were seen once.

The clonotype comes from a man aged 35 to 55 with primary liver carcinoma and hepatitis B virus infection. The sample consisted of peripheral blood. The rearrangement links TRBV11-1 to TRBJ2-3; D not resolved. CDR3 coding DNA: TGTGCCAGCAGTTTGCCTAGGTTGAGCACAGATACGCAGTATTTT. This codes for CASSLPRLSTDTQYF.